The present TCR beta chain was sequenced within a study of cytomegalovirus exposure and HLA in healthy donors. Study at large: Of a few hundred genotyped donors, approximately 84% clustered with self-reported Caucasian donors.

With respect to this clone: No antigen is known for it.

General study findings and limits: Among the sequence variants, a highly shared cluster was likely an artifact of sequencing.

The study ran its PCR with 60 Vbeta and 13 Jbeta primers. The protocol was immunoSEQ multiplex PCR, while the TCRdb copy is restricted to in-frame clones and leaves out a portion. The sample has 77,000 or so clones, less than 80% seen once. The specimen sequenced was PBMCs. This TCR was sampled from a woman aged 40-49 years in good health and CMV-seronegative.

The DNA for the CDR3 is TGTGCCAGCAGCGAACAGGGCCGCAATACGCAGTATTTT. Translating it yields CASSEQGRNTQYF. The gene calls are TRBV11-2 and TRBJ2-3; weak D call: TRBD1 (6 bases). The CDR3 runs to 13 residues. Germline CDR1 reads SGHAT; CDR2 reads FQNNGV. Between the trimmed V and J ends, which lost 5 bases and 7 bases, there was a span of 13 bases.